The 19 T cell receptor beta chains listed next were all sequenced from one sample in a study of T cells in Graves' hyperthyroidism and ophthalmopathy. RNA transcripts served as the template for amplifying TCR beta CDR3 regions. First-round RT-PCR with HTBI primers amplified the TCR CDR3 region. TCRdb independently ran MiXCR on the multiplex PCR reads; one entry per CDR3 protein. The sample yields about 160,000 distinct CDR3 sequences, approximately 9% seen once. The sequenced sample was blood. These receptors were taken from a woman in her late teens or twenties with Graves' hyperthyroidism that later progressed to Graves' ophthalmopathy.

This clonotype came up many times. This chain links TRBV7-8 with TRBJ2-3; D is perhaps TRBD2 (5 bases). Germline CDR1 and CDR2: SGHVS and FQNEAQ. The CDR3 runs 15 residues. The V gene lost 3 bases and the J gene lost 8 bases, with 18 bases spanning the gap. DNA of the CDR3: TGTGCCAGCAGCTTTAAGCGGCTAGTTAGTTTTACGCAGTATTTT. As protein: CASSFKRLVSFTQYF.

This clonotype was observed many times. This rearrangement joins TRBV28 to TRBJ1-3; tentative D call: TRBD1 (6 bases). V lost 2 bases and J lost 0, with 20 bases in between. The CDR3 sequence is 19 residues long. Per the germline V gene, CDR1 is MDHEN and CDR2 is SYDVKM. Here the CDR3 reads CASSLTGTNVLLSGNTIYF. CDR3 DNA: TGTGCCAGCAGTTTAACAGGGACCAACGTGCTCCTCTCTGGAAACACCATATATTTT.

This clonotype was seen only a few times. V gene TRBV5-1 combines with J gene TRBJ1-4, with D possibly matching TRBD1 (5 bases). CDR1 is SGHRS, CDR2 YFSETQ, per germline. CDR3 length: 17 amino acids. Trimming removed 7 bases at V and 0 bases at J, with 19 bases between. CDR3 loop: CASREGPRQSTNEKLFF. The CDR3 nucleotides are TGCGCCAGCCGAGAGGGCCCACGACAGTCAACTAATGAAAAACTGTTTTTT.

Concerning this clonotype itself: A single base separates this from a much larger clone, so it may be a read error. The J gene is TRBJ2-2, the V gene TRBV20-1; a possible D gene is TRBD2 (6 bases). In germline, CDR1 is DFQATT, CDR2 SNEGSKA (reference sequence). The CDR3 extends over 16 amino acids. CDR3 nucleotide sequence: TGCAGTGCTAGAGTCCCGGAGTTGGTGAACACCGGGGGGCTGTTTTTT. This encodes CSARVPELVNTGGLFF.

This clonotype appeared many times. This chain links TRBV13 with TRBJ2-3, with TRBD1 matching over 11 bases. J gave up 4 bases and V 3 bases, and 6 bases lay outside the gene matches. Germline assignment: CDR1 PRHDT and CDR2 FYEKMQ (reference sequence). The CDR3 extends over 16 amino acids. The CDR3 coding sequence is TGTGCCAGCAGCTTCAGCCCGGGACAGGGGGCAGATACGCAGTATTTT. This encodes CASSFSPGQGADTQYF.

This clonotype was detected many times. This chain links TRBV15 with TRBJ2-7, with unresolved D. The CDR3 sequence is 15 residues long. CDR1 LNHNV and CDR2 YYDKDF come from the germline V gene (reference sequence). The V end was cut by 3 bases, the J end by 3 bases, with 15 bases between. In nucleotides, the CDR3 is TGTGCCACCAGCAGGACTGCTTCCCTCCGCTACGAGCAGTACTTC. Protein sequence: CATSRTASLRYEQYF.

This clonotype was found a few times. The chain combines TRBV5-1 with TRBJ2-1; TRBD2 agrees at 7 bases. Germline assignment: CDR1 SGHRS and CDR2 YFSETQ. Trimming took 1 base from V and 3 from J; bases not matched to a gene: 13. The CDR3 consists of 18 residues. Written as DNA, the CDR3 is TGCGCCAGCAGCTTGACTCCCACACTAGCGCCGAACTACAATGAGCAGTTCTTC. Encoded protein: CASSLTPTLAPNYNEQFF.

This clonotype was recorded at least ten times. CDR3 bases: TGTGCCAGCACCGACCTCAACGGGGGGACCGGGGAGCTGTTTTTT. Translated, it gives CASTDLNGGTGELFF. The chain employs TRBV12-3 or TRBV12-4 and TRBJ2-2; 7 bases match TRBD2. J gave up 5 bases and V 7 bases, and 10 bases lay outside the gene matches. The CDR3 totals 15 residues.

This clonotype was counted at least ten times. The V gene is TRBV6-1, the J gene TRBJ1-5; D ambiguous. Trimming removed 1 base at V and 3 bases at J, with 7 bases between. Germline V gene data show CDR1 as MNHNS and CDR2 as SASEGT. The CDR3 runs 14 residues. CDR3 amino acids: CASSEVDFNQPQHF. CDR3 sequence (DNA): TGTGCCAGCAGTGAAGTAGATTTCAATCAGCCCCAGCATTTT.

The table lists this clonotype with a few counts. The chain has TRBV27 and TRBJ2-7, with D unclear. The CDR3 covers 18 residues. The V gene lost 0 bases and the J gene lost 2 bases, with 20 bases spanning the gap. Germline loops: CDR1 MNHEY, CDR2 SMNVEV (reference sequence). The CDR3 reads CASSLSISRVRDPYEQYF. CDR3 DNA: TGTGCCAGCAGTTTATCGATTTCAAGGGTAAGGGATCCCTACGAGCAGTACTTC.

This clonotype has ten or more counts. The gene calls are TRBV20-1 and TRBJ2-1, with 12 bases matching TRBD2. V lost 5 bases and J lost 5; bases outside the gene matches: 7. This CDR3 comprises 15 residues. Germline CDR1 DFQATT, CDR2 SNEGSKA (reference sequence). CDR3 DNA: TGCAGTGCTTCTAAACTAGCGGGAGGCAACAATGAGCAGTTCTTC. It translates to CSASKLAGGNNEQFF.

This clonotype was observed at least ten times. This chain uses TRBV4-2 with TRBJ2-5, with D possibly being TRBD1 or TRBD2 (5 bases each). CDR3 length equals 14 residues. The germline V and J ends were trimmed by 1 base and 4 bases, with 10 bases remaining between them. The germline V gene encodes CDR1 LGHNA and CDR2 YNFKEQ. CDR3 nucleotide sequence: TGTGCCAGCAGCCAAGGGGACCGTGGAGAGACCCAGTACTTC. It translates to CASSQGDRGETQYF.

This clonotype was detected ten times or more. The chain joins TRBV11-2 to TRBJ2-3, with TRBD2 matching over 7 bases. Per the germline V gene, CDR1 is SGHAT and CDR2 is FQNNGV. The V and J ends lost 5 bases and 2 bases, in that order; junction bases with no gene match: 10. This CDR3 contains 16 residues. Here the CDR3 DNA reads TGTGCCAGCAGCCCCTGGGGGGGGGGGAACACAGATACGCAGTATTTT. Translation gives CASSPWGGGNTDTQYF.

V and J are TRBV6-1 and TRBJ1-2, with TRBD1 matching 7 bases. The germline gives CDR1 MNHNS, CDR2 SASEGT. J lost 2 bases, V lost 6 bases, and 3 bases had no gene match. The CDR3 extends over 13 amino acids. The CDR3 protein is CASSAQGNYGYTF. CDR3 bases: TGTGCCAGCAGCGCACAGGGGAACTATGGCTACACCTTC.

This clonotype has more than one count but fewer than ten. The chain couples TRBV11-3 to TRBJ2-5; 13 nucleotides align to TRBD2. V gave up 1 base and J gave up 3 bases; unmatched junction bases: 8. Germline V gene data show CDR1 as SGHNT and CDR2 as YENEEA. The CDR3 length is 18 residues. The CDR3 is CASSLGGLAGTLEETQYF. CDR3 coding DNA: TGTGCCAGCAGCTTAGGGGGACTAGCGGGAACGCTAGAAGAGACCCAGTACTTC.

At least ten counts were recorded for this clonotype. The chain employs TRBV6-1 and TRBJ1-5; tentatively, D is TRBD1 (6 bases). The CDR3 is made up of 13 amino acids. Trimming cost V 1 base and J 7 bases, with 8 bases left between them. Per the germline V gene, CDR1 is MNHNS and CDR2 is SASEGT. In DNA, the CDR3 is TGTGCCAGCAGTGAAGTGAGGGGGCAGCCCCAGCATTTT. Protein: CASSEVRGQPQHF.

This clonotype was detected ten times or more. The chain employs TRBV7-9 and TRBJ2-7; the match to TRBD2 covers 7 bases. The CDR3 is 16 amino acids. Germline assignment: CDR1 SEHNR and CDR2 FQNEAQ (reference sequence). V dropped 2 bases and J dropped 0; count of bases not matched to a gene: 7. This CDR3 reads CASSLWPAGSSYEQYF. The CDR3, as DNA: TGTGCCAGCAGCTTATGGCCAGCGGGGAGCTCCTACGAGCAGTACTTC.

This clonotype was recorded many times. The J gene is TRBJ2-5, the V gene TRBV12-3 or TRBV12-4; possibly TRBD1 for D (5 bases). The V gene lost 6 bases and the J gene lost 5 bases, with 13 bases spanning the gap. This CDR3 contains 13 residues. The CDR3 region is CASRTTVGETQYF. As DNA, the CDR3 is TGTGCCAGCAGAACGACAGTTGGGGAGACCCAGTACTTC.

At least ten counts were recorded for this clonotype. The rearrangement uses TRBV12-3 or TRBV12-4 and TRBJ2-5; 8 bases line up with TRBD1. This CDR3 is 17 amino acids long. V shed 0 bases and J 4 bases; nucleotides not matched to a gene: 10. CDR3: CASSLAPGAGGRETQYF. The CDR3 DNA reads TGTGCCAGCAGTTTAGCGCCGGGGGCAGGGGGCCGAGAGACCCAGTACTTC.